The clone carrying this TCR beta chain has just one count. The target antigen is unknown. These data originate in a study of T-cell memory formation after mild COVID-19. With 10 bases removed from V and 3 bases from J, the gap between germline ends came to 22 bases. Per the germline V gene, CDR1 is MGHRA and CDR2 is YSYEKL. The length of the CDR3 is 15 residues. TCRdb ran MiXCR on the 5' RACE reads and lists one entry per CDR3 protein. This table has about 470,000 distinct CDR3 sequences, approximately 23% appearing once. Findings and caveats of the study: Clones that contracted clustered mainly in CM and EM if CD4+ and in EMRA if CD8+.

V usage is TRBV4-1 and J usage is TRBJ2-7, with a possible D match to TRBD1 (6 bases). The sequencing input was PBMCs or a T cell subset sorted from them (not recorded which). This clonotype was obtained from an adult woman who had mild COVID-19 (a few samples of this study predate the infection). Cell type and time point are not known. CDR3 amino acids: CATRLHSGQRYEQYF. The CDR3 bases are TGCGCCACCCGACTGCATTCAGGACAGCGCTACGAGCAGTACTTC.